The rows below give T cell receptor beta chains drawn from one sample of a study of T cells after yellow fever vaccination. MiXCR, run by TCRdb on the 5' RACE reads, gives a single entry per CDR3 protein. The table shows fewer than 350,000 distinct CDR3 sequences, with around 4.5% occurring only once. The sequencing here drew on PBMCs, taken 15 days after the yellow fever booster vaccination. These receptors came from a man aged 18-30 years who received the YFV17D yellow fever vaccine. CDR3s include the opening cysteine and the closing phenylalanine or tryptophan. Each record gives: CDR3 protein, CDR3 DNA, J gene, D gene, clone size, V gene. D genes are given only for firm matches. Clone size, where shown, is once, few, many, or a class for clones that have expanded.

cdr3_aa: CASSPRGGASTGELFF
cdr3_nt: TGCGCCAGCAGCCCTCGGGGTGGGGCGAGCACCGGGGAGCTGTTTTTT
j_call: TRBJ2-2
d_call: .
clone_size: many
v_call: TRBV5-1

cdr3_aa: CASSLESDEQFF
cdr3_nt: TGCGCCAGCAGCTTGGAATCGGATGAGCAGTTCTTC
j_call: TRBJ2-1
d_call: .
clone_size: many
v_call: TRBV5-1

cdr3_aa: CSARRGGQETQYF
cdr3_nt: TGCAGTGCGAGGAGGGGCGGTCAAGAGACCCAGTACTTC
j_call: TRBJ2-5
d_call: .
clone_size: few
v_call: TRBV20-1

cdr3_aa: CSARDGNTGELFF
cdr3_nt: TGCAGTGCTAGGGACGGGAACACCGGGGAGCTGTTTTTT
j_call: TRBJ2-2
d_call: .
clone_size: many
v_call: TRBV20-1

cdr3_aa: CSVGGQLNTEAFF
cdr3_nt: TGCAGCGTTGGGGGGCAGCTGAACACTGAAGCTTTCTTT
j_call: TRBJ1-1
d_call: .
clone_size: few
v_call: TRBV29-1

cdr3_aa: CASSLEGLANEKLFF
cdr3_nt: TGTGCCAGCAGCTTAGAAGGGCTTGCTAATGAAAAACTGTTTTTT
j_call: TRBJ1-4
d_call: .
clone_size: many
v_call: TRBV7-9

cdr3_aa: CASSFLTGQQETQYF
cdr3_nt: TGCGCCAGCAGCTTTCTTACGGGGCAGCAAGAGACCCAGTACTTC
j_call: TRBJ2-5
d_call: .
clone_size: few
v_call: TRBV5-1

cdr3_aa: CASSLAGIGNTIYF
cdr3_nt: TGCGCCAGCAGCTTGGCAGGGATAGGAAACACCATATATTTT
j_call: TRBJ1-3
d_call: .
clone_size: .
v_call: TRBV5-1

cdr3_aa: CASSLEPADTQYF
cdr3_nt: TGTGCCAGCAGCTTAGAGCCAGCTGATACGCAGTATTTT
j_call: TRBJ2-3
d_call: .
clone_size: many
v_call: TRBV7-3

cdr3_aa: CASTGANNEQFF
cdr3_nt: TGTGCCAGCACGGGGGCCAACAATGAGCAGTTCTTC
j_call: TRBJ2-1
d_call: .
clone_size: many
v_call: TRBV6-6

cdr3_aa: CASSPRTGKSEAFF
cdr3_nt: TGTGCCAGCAGTCCACGGACAGGGAAATCTGAAGCTTTCTTT
j_call: TRBJ1-1
d_call: TRBD1
clone_size: .
v_call: TRBV5-5

cdr3_aa: CASNAGLRNTGELFF
cdr3_nt: TGTGCCAGCAACGCCGGACTTAGGAACACCGGGGAGCTGTTTTTT
j_call: TRBJ2-2
d_call: .
clone_size: many
v_call: TRBV12-3/TRBV12-4

cdr3_aa: CASSQVDRGLAEAFF
cdr3_nt: TGCGCCAGCAGCCAAGTAGACAGGGGTCTGGCTGAAGCTTTCTTT
j_call: TRBJ1-1
d_call: TRBD1
clone_size: .
v_call: TRBV4-1

cdr3_aa: CASRFIPGDFVDEQFF
cdr3_nt: TGTGCCAGCAGATTTATACCGGGGGATTTCGTTGATGAGCAGTTCTTC
j_call: TRBJ2-1
d_call: .
clone_size: many
v_call: TRBV5-5

cdr3_aa: CSAVDISNQPQHF
cdr3_nt: TGCAGTGCTGTGGACATTAGCAATCAGCCCCAGCATTTT
j_call: TRBJ1-5
d_call: .
clone_size: few
v_call: TRBV20-1

cdr3_aa: CASSLDSPGGNTEAFF
cdr3_nt: TGCGCCAGCAGCTTGGACTCCCCGGGAGGGAACACTGAAGCTTTCTTT
j_call: TRBJ1-1
d_call: .
clone_size: many
v_call: TRBV5-1

cdr3_aa: CASSLGTSLYF
cdr3_nt: TGTGCCAGCAGTTTAGGGACCTCGCTGTATTTT
j_call: TRBJ2-3
d_call: .
clone_size: many
v_call: TRBV12-3/TRBV12-4

cdr3_aa: CASRWDPTEAFF
cdr3_nt: TGTGCCAGCAGGTGGGACCCCACTGAAGCTTTCTTT
j_call: TRBJ1-1
d_call: .
clone_size: many
v_call: TRBV12-3/TRBV12-4

cdr3_aa: CASSFPGTGRNEQYF
cdr3_nt: TGTGCCAGCAGCTTCCCCGGGACAGGGAGAAACGAGCAGTACTTC
j_call: TRBJ2-7
d_call: TRBD1
clone_size: many
v_call: TRBV7-8

cdr3_aa: CASSYRDSGTEAFF
cdr3_nt: TGTGCCAGCAGCTACCGGGACAGCGGCACTGAAGCTTTCTTT
j_call: TRBJ1-1
d_call: TRBD1
clone_size: many
v_call: TRBV7-9